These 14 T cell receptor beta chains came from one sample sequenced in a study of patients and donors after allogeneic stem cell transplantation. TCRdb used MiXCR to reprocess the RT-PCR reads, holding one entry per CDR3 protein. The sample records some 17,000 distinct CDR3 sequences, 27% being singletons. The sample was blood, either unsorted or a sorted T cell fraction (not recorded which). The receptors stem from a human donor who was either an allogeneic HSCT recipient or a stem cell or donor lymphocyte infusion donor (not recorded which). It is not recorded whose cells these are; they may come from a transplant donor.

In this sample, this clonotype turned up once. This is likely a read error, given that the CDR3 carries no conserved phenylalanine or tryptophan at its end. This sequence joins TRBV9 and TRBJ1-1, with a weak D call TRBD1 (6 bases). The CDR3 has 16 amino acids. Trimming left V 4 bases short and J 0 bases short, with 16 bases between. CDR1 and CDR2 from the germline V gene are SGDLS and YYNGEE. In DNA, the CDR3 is TGTGCCAGCAGCCCCTTCGCGGGGGGCCTGAACACTGAAGCTTTCTCT. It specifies CASSPFAGGLNTEAFS.

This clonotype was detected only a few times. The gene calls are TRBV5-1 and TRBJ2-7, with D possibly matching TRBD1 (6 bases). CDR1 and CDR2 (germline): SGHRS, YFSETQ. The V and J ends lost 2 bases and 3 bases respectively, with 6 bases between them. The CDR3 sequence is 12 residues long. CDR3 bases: TGCGCCAGCAGCTTACAGGGCTACGAGCAGTACTTC. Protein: CASSLQGYEQYF.

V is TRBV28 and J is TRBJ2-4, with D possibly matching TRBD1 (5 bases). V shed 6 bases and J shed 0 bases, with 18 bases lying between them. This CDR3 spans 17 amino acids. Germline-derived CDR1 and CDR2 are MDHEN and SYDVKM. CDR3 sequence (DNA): TGTGCCAGCAGAACCGCCCATCGGACACTAGCCAAAAACATTCAGTACTTC. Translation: CASRTAHRTLAKNIQYF.

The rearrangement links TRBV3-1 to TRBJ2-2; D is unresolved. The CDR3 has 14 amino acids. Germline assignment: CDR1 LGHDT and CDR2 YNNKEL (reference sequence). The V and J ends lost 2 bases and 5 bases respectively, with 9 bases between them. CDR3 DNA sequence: TGTGCCAGCAGCCAACAAGGTTTTACCGGGGAGCTGTTTTTT. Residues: CASSQQGFTGELFF.

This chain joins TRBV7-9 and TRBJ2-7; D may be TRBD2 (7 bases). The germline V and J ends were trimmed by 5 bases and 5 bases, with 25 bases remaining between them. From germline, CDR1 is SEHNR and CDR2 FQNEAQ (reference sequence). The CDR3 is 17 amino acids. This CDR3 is CASSPPAGHIHIDEQYF. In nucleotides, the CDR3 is TGTGCCAGCAGCCCACCAGCGGGACACATCCATATCGACGAGCAGTACTTC.

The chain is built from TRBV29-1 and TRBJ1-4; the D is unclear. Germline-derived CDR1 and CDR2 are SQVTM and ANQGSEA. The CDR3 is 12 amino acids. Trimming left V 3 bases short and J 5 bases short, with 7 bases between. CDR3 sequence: CSVDGLNEKLFF. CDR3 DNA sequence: TGCAGCGTTGACGGGCTGAATGAAAAACTGTTTTTT.

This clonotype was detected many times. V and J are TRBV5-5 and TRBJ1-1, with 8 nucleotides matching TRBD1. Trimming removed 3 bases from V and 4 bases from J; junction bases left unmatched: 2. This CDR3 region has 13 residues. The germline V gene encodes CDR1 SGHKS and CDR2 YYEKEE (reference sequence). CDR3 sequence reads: CASSSQGATEAFF. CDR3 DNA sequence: TGTGCCAGCAGCTCCCAGGGGGCCACTGAAGCTTTCTTT.

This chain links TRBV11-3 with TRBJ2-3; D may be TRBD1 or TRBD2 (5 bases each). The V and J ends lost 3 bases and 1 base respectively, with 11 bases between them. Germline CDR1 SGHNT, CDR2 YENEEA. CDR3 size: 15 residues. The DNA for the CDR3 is TGTGCCAGCAGCTTGGGACGGGAAGGCACAGATACGCAGTATTTT. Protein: CASSLGREGTDTQYF.

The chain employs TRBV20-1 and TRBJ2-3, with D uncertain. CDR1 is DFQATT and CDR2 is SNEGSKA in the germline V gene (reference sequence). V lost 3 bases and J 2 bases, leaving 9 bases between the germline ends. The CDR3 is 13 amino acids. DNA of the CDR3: TGCAGTGCTAGTATGCTCAACACAGATACGCAGTATTTT. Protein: CSASMLNTDTQYF.

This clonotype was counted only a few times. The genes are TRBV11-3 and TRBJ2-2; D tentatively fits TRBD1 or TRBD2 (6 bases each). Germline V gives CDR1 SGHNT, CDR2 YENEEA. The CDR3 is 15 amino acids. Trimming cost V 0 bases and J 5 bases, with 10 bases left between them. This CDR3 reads CASSLEGGHTGELFF. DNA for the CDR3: TGTGCCAGCAGCTTAGAGGGGGGCCATACCGGGGAGCTGTTTTTT.

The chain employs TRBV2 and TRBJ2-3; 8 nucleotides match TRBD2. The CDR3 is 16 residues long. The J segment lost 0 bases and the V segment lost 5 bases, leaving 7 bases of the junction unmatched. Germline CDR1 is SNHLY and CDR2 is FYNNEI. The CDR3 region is CASSRIAGPSTDTQYF. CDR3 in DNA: TGTGCCAGCAGTCGAATAGCGGGGCCTAGCACAGATACGCAGTATTTT.

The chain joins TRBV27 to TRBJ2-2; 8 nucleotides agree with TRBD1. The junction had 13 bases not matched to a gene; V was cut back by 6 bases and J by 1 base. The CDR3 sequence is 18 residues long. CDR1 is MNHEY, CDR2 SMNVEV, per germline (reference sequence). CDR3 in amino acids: CASRRLLSGTGNTGELFF. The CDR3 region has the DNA TGTGCCAGCAGACGCCTACTGTCCGGGACAGGGAACACCGGGGAGCTGTTTTTT.

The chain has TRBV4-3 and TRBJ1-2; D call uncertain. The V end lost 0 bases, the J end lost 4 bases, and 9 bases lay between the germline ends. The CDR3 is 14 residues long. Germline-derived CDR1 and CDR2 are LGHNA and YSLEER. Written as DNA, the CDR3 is TGCGCCAGCAGCCAAGATATGCAGGCCTATGGCTACACCTTC. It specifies CASSQDMQAYGYTF.

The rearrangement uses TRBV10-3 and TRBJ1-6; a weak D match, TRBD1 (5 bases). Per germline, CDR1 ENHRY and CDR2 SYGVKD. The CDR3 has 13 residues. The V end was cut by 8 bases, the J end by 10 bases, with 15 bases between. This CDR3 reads CAIGQGVRSPLHF. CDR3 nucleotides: TGTGCCATCGGGCAGGGAGTAAGGTCACCCCTCCACTTT.